Listed below are T cell receptor beta chains from one sample, sequenced in a study of shared clonotypes between healthy human individuals. Repertoires were generated with immunoSEQ multiplex PCR, while TCRdb's copy carries only in-frame clones and drops some. Of a few million clones listed, over 85% are singletons. Input material: naive CD4+ T cells sorted from blood. All receptors come from a man younger than 30 in good health. CDR3s include the opening cysteine and the closing phenylalanine or tryptophan. Each record gives: CDR3 protein, CDR3 DNA, J gene, V gene, clone size, CDR3 length, D gene. D genes are given only for firm matches. Rows may omit the clone size; those that give it use once, few, many or a size class.

CASSNAGIYNSPLHF TGTGCCAGCAGCAACGCAGGGATCTATAATTCACCCCTCCACTTT TRBJ1-6 TRBV7-6 - 15 -
CASSLSGEKPQHF TGTGCCAGCAGTCTTAGTGGAGAGAAGCCCCAGCATTTT TRBJ1-5 TRBV2 - 13 -
CAWSPGRTSSYNSPLHF TGTGCCTGGAGTCCGGGGCGGACGAGCTCCTATAATTCACCCCTCCACTTT TRBJ1-6 TRBV30 - 17 -
CASTTLELGELFF TGTGCCAGCACCACACTAGAGCTCGGGGAGCTGTTTTTT TRBJ2-2 TRBV7-8 - 13 -
CASSLETAAEAFF TGTGCCAGCAGCTTAGAAACGGCGGCTGAAGCTTTCTTT TRBJ1-1 TRBV7-9 few 13 -
CASSLRGGINNEQFF TGCGCCAGCAGCTTGCGGGGGGGTATCAACAATGAGCAGTTCTTC TRBJ2-1 TRBV5-1 - 15 TRBD2
CASSLQVGLAAYNEQFF TGTGCCAGCAGCTTACAGGTTGGACTAGCGGCCTACAATGAGCAGTTCTTC TRBJ2-1 TRBV7-2 - 17 TRBD2
CAWSVGGVADTQYF TGTGCCTGGAGTGTTGGGGGGGTGGCAGATACGCAGTATTTT TRBJ2-3 TRBV30 once 14 TRBD2
CASSPTGDRIGEQFF TGCGCCAGCAGTCCGACAGGGGACCGGATCGGTGAGCAGTTCTTC TRBJ2-1 TRBV5-1 - 15 TRBD1
CASSKEKAGGNTGELFF TGTGCCAGCAGCAAAGAGAAGGCAGGGGGGAACACCGGGGAGCTGTTTTTT TRBJ2-2 TRBV21-1 once 17 -
CASSVGGVTDTQYF TGTGCCAGTAGTGTGGGAGGGGTCACAGATACGCAGTATTTT TRBJ2-3 TRBV19 - 14 TRBD2
CATDNGVNYGYTF TGTGCCACCGACAACGGGGTAAACTATGGCTACACCTTC TRBJ1-2 TRBV15 - 13 -
CASSAGGGNQPQHF TGTGCCAGCTCAGCTGGAGGAGGGAATCAGCCCCAGCATTTT TRBJ1-5 TRBV18 - 14 -
CASSYGLTTYNEQFF TGTGCCAGCAGTTACGGACTAACTACCTACAATGAGCAGTTCTTC TRBJ2-1 TRBV6-5 - 15 -
CASSLTSGSLNEQFF TGCGCCAGCAGCCTGACTAGCGGGAGTCTGAATGAGCAGTTCTTC TRBJ2-1 TRBV5-1 - 15 TRBD2
CASSGGQSSYEQYF TGCGCCAGCAGCGGGGGCCAAAGCTCCTACGAGCAGTACTTC TRBJ2-7 TRBV5-1 - 14 -
CASSYSQGQVNTEAFF TGTGCCAGCAGTTACTCTCAGGGACAGGTGAACACTGAAGCTTTCTTT TRBJ1-1 TRBV6-5 - 16 TRBD1
CASSYRDGVREQYF TGTGCCAGCAGTTACCGGGACGGTGTGAGGGAGCAGTACTTC TRBJ2-7 TRBV6-5 few 14 -
CASGRSLREAFF TGTGCTAGTGGCCGAAGCCTCAGGGAAGCTTTCTTT TRBJ1-1 TRBV12-5 few 12 -
CASSSLGTSSRRSNEQFF TGTGCCAGCAGCTCCCTCGGTACTTCTAGCCGGCGTTCCAATGAGCAGTTCTTC TRBJ2-1 TRBV7-9 - 18 -
CASSEGGLPYNEQFF TGTGCCAGCAGTGAAGGGGGACTACCATACAATGAGCAGTTCTTC TRBJ2-1 TRBV6-1 - 15 TRBD2
CASSVTGTSTEAFF TGTGCCAGCAGCGTAACCGGGACAAGCACTGAAGCTTTCTTT TRBJ1-1 TRBV9 - 14 -
CASSLAARELDTQYF TGCGCCAGCAGCTTGGCAGCGCGGGAGCTAGATACGCAGTATTTT TRBJ2-3 TRBV5-1 - 15 TRBD2
CAWSVPGARNEQFF TGTGCCTGGAGTGTACCGGGGGCGAGGAATGAGCAGTTCTTC TRBJ2-1 TRBV30 - 14 -
CASSLYPGPNTEAFF TGCGCCAGCAGCTTGTACCCAGGCCCGAACACTGAAGCTTTCTTT TRBJ1-1 TRBV5-1 - 15 -
CASSFVAEKNSPLHF TGTGCCAGCAGCTTTGTGGCAGAAAAGAATTCACCCCTCCACTTT TRBJ1-6 TRBV5-4 - 15 -
CASSPSKSGRRNTEAFF TGCGCCAGCAGCCCTAGTAAATCTGGGCGAAGGAACACTGAAGCTTTCTTT TRBJ1-1 TRBV4-1 - 17 -
CASRQTDVNYGYTF TGTGCCAGCAGGCAGACAGATGTGAACTATGGCTACACCTTC TRBJ1-2 TRBV2 - 14 -
CASSPPGSLNTEAFF TGTGCCAGCTCACCACCAGGCAGTTTGAACACTGAAGCTTTCTTT TRBJ1-1 TRBV18 - 15 -
CASSPTEETQYF TGTGCCAGCTCACCGACAGAAGAGACCCAGTACTTC TRBJ2-5 TRBV18 - 12 -
CASSPREGGFGYTF TGCGCCAGCAGCCCGAGGGAAGGGGGATTTGGCTACACCTTC TRBJ1-2 TRBV4-1 once 14 -
CASSPKAERHGYTF TGTGCCAGCAGCCCCAAGGCCGAAAGGCATGGCTACACCTTC TRBJ1-2 TRBV11-2 - 14 -
CASSLVADSSYEQYF TGTGCCAGCAGCTTAGTTGCGGATAGCTCCTACGAGCAGTACTTC TRBJ2-7 TRBV7-2 once 15 -
CASSPGQTISSGNTIYF TGTGCCAGCTCACCAGGACAAACCATCAGCTCTGGAAACACCATATATTTT TRBJ1-3 TRBV18 - 17 -
CASSLASIDTQYF TGTGCCAGCAGCTTGGCTAGCATCGACACCCAGTACTTC TRBJ2-5 TRBV5-4 - 13 -
CAWAGTFQETQYF TGTGCCTGGGCCGGGACTTTCCAAGAGACCCAGTACTTC TRBJ2-5 TRBV30 - 13 -
CASMGQGNEQYF TGTGCCAGTATGGGACAGGGGAATGAGCAGTACTTC TRBJ2-7 TRBV19 - 12 TRBD1
CASRIDGYYGYTF TGTGCCAGCAGGATCGACGGGTACTATGGCTACACCTTC TRBJ1-2 TRBV28 - 13 -
CAWSRFSAATETSYEQYF TGTGCCTGGAGTAGGTTTTCGGCCGCGACAGAGACTTCCTACGAGCAGTACTTC TRBJ2-7 TRBV30 - 18 -
CASSTRAGTYEQYF TGTGCCAGTAGTACCAGGGCCGGTACCTACGAGCAGTACTTC TRBJ2-7 TRBV19 - 14 -
CASSERLSYEQYF TGTGCCAGCAGTGAACGTTTAAGCTACGAGCAGTACTTC TRBJ2-7 TRBV2 - 13 -
CASSTTGNLFSNQPQHF TGTGCCAGTAGCACAACCGGGAATCTTTTTAGCAATCAGCCCCAGCATTTT TRBJ1-5 TRBV19 - 17 -
CAISSDRSAEQYF TGTGCCATCAGTTCCGACAGGTCTGCCGAGCAGTACTTC TRBJ2-7 TRBV10-3 - 13 -
CSVVPGFADTQYF TGCAGCGTTGTCCCCGGGTTCGCAGATACGCAGTATTTT TRBJ2-3 TRBV29-1 once 13 -
CASSLGQGVNSPLHF TGTGCCAGCAGCTTAGGACAGGGGGTAAATTCACCCCTCCACTTT TRBJ1-6 TRBV7-6 - 15 TRBD1
CSVVGARGYTF TGCAGCGTTGTGGGGGCGCGGGGCTACACCTTC TRBJ1-2 TRBV29-1 few 11 -